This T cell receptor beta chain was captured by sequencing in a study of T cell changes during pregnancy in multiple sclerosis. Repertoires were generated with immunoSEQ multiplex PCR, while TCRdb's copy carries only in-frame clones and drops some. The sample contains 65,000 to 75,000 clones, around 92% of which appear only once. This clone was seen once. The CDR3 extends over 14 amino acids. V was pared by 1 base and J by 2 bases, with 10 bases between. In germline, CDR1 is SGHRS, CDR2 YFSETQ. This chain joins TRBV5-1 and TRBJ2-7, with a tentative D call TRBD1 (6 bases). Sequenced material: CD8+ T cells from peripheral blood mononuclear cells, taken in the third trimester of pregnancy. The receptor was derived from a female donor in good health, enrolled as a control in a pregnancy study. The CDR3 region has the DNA TGCGCCAGCAGCTTGACCCAGGGGACCTACGAGCAGTACTTC. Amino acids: CASSLTQGTYEQYF. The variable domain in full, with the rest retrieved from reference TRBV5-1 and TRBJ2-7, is KAGVTQTPRYLIKTRGQQVTLSCSPISGHRSVSWYQQTPGQGLQFLFEYFSETQRNKGNFPGRFSGRQFSNSRSEMNVSTLELGDSALYLCASSLTQGTYEQYFGPGTRLTVT.